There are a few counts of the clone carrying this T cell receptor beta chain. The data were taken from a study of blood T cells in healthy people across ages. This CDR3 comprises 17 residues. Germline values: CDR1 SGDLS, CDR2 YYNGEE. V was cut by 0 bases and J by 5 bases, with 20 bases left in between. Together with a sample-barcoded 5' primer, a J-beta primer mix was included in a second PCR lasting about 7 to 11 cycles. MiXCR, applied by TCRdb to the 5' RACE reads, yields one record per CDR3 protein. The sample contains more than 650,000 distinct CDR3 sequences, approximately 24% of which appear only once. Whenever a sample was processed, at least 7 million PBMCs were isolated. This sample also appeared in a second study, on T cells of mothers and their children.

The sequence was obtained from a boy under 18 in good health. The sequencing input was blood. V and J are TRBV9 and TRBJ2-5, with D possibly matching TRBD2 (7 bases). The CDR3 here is CASSVVVQWGGWETQYF. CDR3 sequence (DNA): TGTGCCAGCAGCGTAGTCGTTCAGTGGGGGGGCTGGGAGACCCAGTACTTC. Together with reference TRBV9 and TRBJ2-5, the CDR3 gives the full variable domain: DSGVTQTPKHLITATGQRVTLRCSPRSGDLSVYWYQQSLDQGLQFLIQYYNGEERAKGNILERFSAQQFPDLHSELNLSSLELGDSALYFCASSVVVQWGGWETQYFGPGTRLLVL.